This is a list of T cell receptor beta chains from one sample in a study of cytomegalovirus exposure and HLA in healthy donors. Repertoires were generated with immunoSEQ multiplex PCR, while TCRdb's copy carries only in-frame clones and drops some. Found here are roughly 300,000 clones, 75% to 90% of them singletons; the top ten hold around 0.84%. Sequencing was carried out using PBMCs. The source of these receptors is a woman in her late teens or twenties in good health and CMV-seronegative. Each CDR3 is given with its conserved first and last residue. Fields, in order: V gene, J gene, D gene, clone size, CDR3 protein, CDR3 DNA. The D gene is left open where the match is weak. Not all rows give a size; the values are once, few, many and, for expanded clones, a class.

>TRBV5-6|TRBJ2-1|-|-
CASSMSLVEQFF
TGTGCCAGCAGCATGAGCCTTGTCGAGCAGTTCTTC
>TRBV27|TRBJ2-2|-|-
CASTLALPGELFF
TGTGCCAGCACCCTGGCCTTACCCGGGGAGCTGTTTTTT
>TRBV2|TRBJ2-5|-|-
CASSGTGETQYF
TGTGCCAGCAGTGGCACCGGGGAGACCCAGTACTTC
>TRBV12-2|TRBJ2-7|-|-
CASRFIRHLAGTSGNSSYEQYF
TGTGCAAGTCGCTTTATTAGACATCTAGCCGGGACTAGCGGGAACAGCTCCTACGAGCAGTACTTC
>TRBV7-2|TRBJ1-5|-|-
CASSSQENQPQHF
TGTGCCAGCAGTTCACAGGAGAATCAGCCCCAGCATTTT
>TRBV2|TRBJ1-3|TRBD1|-
CASLTDRAGNTIYF
TGTGCCAGCCTTACCGACAGGGCTGGAAACACCATATATTTT
>TRBV5-1|TRBJ2-7|-|-
CASSATGTYEQYF
TGTGCCAGCAGCGCCACCGGGACCTACGAGCAGTACTTC
>TRBV4-2|TRBJ2-3|TRBD2|-
CASSQGGSGSGTDTQYF
TGTGCCAGCAGCCAAGGGGGTAGCGGGAGCGGCACAGATACGCAGTATTTT
>TRBV7-2|TRBJ2-5|TRBD2|-
CASSLAAGVETQYF
TGTGCCAGCAGCTTAGCCGCGGGAGTAGAGACCCAGTACTTC
>TRBV2|TRBJ2-7|TRBD2|-
CASLRLAGGNTPYEQYF
TGTGCCAGCCTGAGACTAGCGGGAGGGAACACACCCTACGAGCAGTACTTC
>TRBV5-6|TRBJ2-3|-|-
CASSSTRDVRTQYF
TGTGCCAGCAGCTCCACCAGGGATGTTAGGACGCAGTATTTT
>TRBV9|TRBJ2-1|-|-
CASSVGHGSYNEQFF
TGTGCCAGCAGCGTCGGACACGGCTCCTACAATGAGCAGTTCTTC
>TRBV4-3|TRBJ2-7|TRBD1|-
CASSQEPGGSWGEQYF
TGCGCCAGCAGCCAGGAGCCAGGGGGATCCTGGGGCGAGCAGTACTTC
>TRBV9|TRBJ2-1|-|-
CASSVEDDREGGPNAGSYNEQFF
TGTGCCAGCAGCGTAGAGGATGACAGAGAGGGAGGCCCTAACGCAGGCTCCTACAATGAGCAGTTCTTC
>TRBV14|TRBJ2-3|TRBD2|-
CASSQGLAADTQYF
TGTGCCAGCAGCCAAGGGCTAGCGGCAGATACGCAGTATTTT
>TRBV6-6|TRBJ2-7|TRBD2|-
CASSPGVAGPYEQYF
TGTGCCAGCAGTCCAGGGGTAGCGGGACCCTACGAGCAGTACTTC
>TRBV18|TRBJ1-1|-|-
CASSREENTEAFF
TGTGCCAGCTCTCGCGAGGAGAACACTGAAGCTTTCTTT
>TRBV28|TRBJ2-2|-|-
CASSRDSLFQTSTGELFF
TGTGCCAGCAGTCGGGACTCCCTTTTCCAGACTTCCACCGGGGAGCTGTTTTTT
>TRBV19|TRBJ2-7|TRBD2|few
CASSMLAGGYEQYF
TGTGCCAGTAGTATGCTAGCGGGAGGCTACGAGCAGTACTTC
>TRBV11-1|TRBJ2-3|-|-
CASSLLGGSTDTQYF
TGTGCCAGCAGCTTACTTGGCGGTAGCACAGATACGCAGTATTTT
>TRBV27|TRBJ2-2|TRBD1|-
CASSQSGTGSAGELFF
TGTGCCAGCAGCCAATCCGGGACAGGGTCTGCCGGGGAGCTGTTTTTT
>TRBV6-1|TRBJ1-2|-|-
CASSEALGQTYGYTF
TGTGCCAGCAGTGAAGCGCTGGGACAAACCTATGGCTACACCTTC
>TRBV2|TRBJ1-4|-|-
CASSELRQDEKLFF
TGTGCCAGCAGTGAGTTGCGACAGGATGAAAAACTGTTTTTT
>TRBV6-5|TRBJ1-1|-|-
CASSYRRGVNTEAFF
TGTGCCAGCAGTTACCGGAGGGGAGTGAACACTGAAGCTTTCTTT
>TRBV7-8|TRBJ2-7|-|-
CASSLAPGSYEQYF
TGTGCCAGCAGCTTAGCCCCAGGGTCGTACGAGCAGTACTTC
>TRBV7-9|TRBJ1-1|-|few
CASSLVISPEAFF
TGTGCCAGCAGCTTAGTAATTAGTCCTGAAGCTTTCTTT
>TRBV4-1|TRBJ1-1|-|-
CASSQAAGDFF
TGCGCCAGCAGCCAAGCCGCAGGGGATTTCTTT
>TRBV29-1|TRBJ1-2|-|-
CSVQGGQGNYGYTF
TGCAGCGTCCAGGGAGGGCAGGGTAACTATGGCTACACCTTC
>TRBV6-5|TRBJ2-1|TRBD1|-
CASSRDRFNEQFF
TGTGCCAGCAGCCGGGACAGGTTTAATGAGCAGTTCTTC